The clone carrying this T cell receptor delta chain has only a few counts. Its matching antigen is unknown. This likely reflects a read error, since a far larger clone is one base away. This sample was taken from a study of gamma delta lymphoproliferative disorders and STAT genes. In the study overall: Each gamma-chain library started from at least 50 ng of genomic DNA, using the LymphoTrack Dx TCRG Assay.

The CDR3 consists of 15 residues. Germline CDR1 and CDR2: GEAIGNYY and EKD. Study observations and caveats: Delta repertoires did not separate groups, but patient gamma repertoires clustered apart.

PBMCs from patients and controls supplied the genomic DNA for sequencing. The control group comprised age- and sex-matched healthy adult blood donors. TCRdb used CATT to re-call clones from the multiplex PCR reads. This table has 2,500 to 3,500 delta-chain clones, around 1.2% appearing once. This clonotype was sampled from a human donor in good health. Sequences were obtained from blood. The chain is built from TRDV2 and TRDJ1; TRDD3 agrees at 9 bases. The CDR3 loop is CACDTLAGDTDKPIF. For the CDR3, the DNA is TGTGCCTGTGACACCTTAGCGGGGGATACCGATAAACCCATCTTT.